The present TCR beta chain was sequenced within a study of B cell selection in AIRE deficiency (dated by TCRdb to about 2019). With regard to the full study: TCRbeta repertoires of sorted blood CD4+ conventional T cells and regulatory T cells were compared between AIRE-deficient patients and healthy controls. The TCR-sequenced cohort comprised five AIRE-deficient APECED patients and five healthy control donors.

The immunoSEQ platform was used to sequence the TCRbeta chains. As for the original processing: When Treg repertoires were pooled, 55,000 to 65,000 distinct TCRbeta sequences were obtained from patients and around 100,000 from healthy donors. Public Treg TCRbeta sequences were defined as those shared by two or more individuals and were then searched for in Tconv repertoires. Differences between groups were assessed using Mann-Whitney U tests with Bonferroni-Dunn correction in GraphPad Prism 7.03. TCRdb took this table from immuneACCESS and kept in-frame rearrangements with V and J called. Such tables lack part of the clones; where checked against another copy, unresolved V genes explain under half of the gap, and the rest is unexplained. V and J calls and clone size come straight from that table; D and trimming were deduced from the DNA. This sample is represented by 23,000 or so clones; around 90% of them were singletons. The ten largest clones add up to roughly 1.4% of the sample.

For sorting, regulatory T cells were defined as CD4+CD25hiCD127low/negative cells. The healthy donors who provided the control samples were not related to the patients. Tconv and Treg cells for TCRbeta sequencing were sorted on a FACSAria flow cytometer. Sorted cells were collected in 5-ml round-bottom polystyrene tubes, and dry cell pellets were stored frozen at -80 degrees C prior to sequencing. Note on this clone: The clone's antigen remains unknown. There are no base qualities to consult, and no much larger clone falls within one base.

Overall study outcomes, separate from this receptor: Among some 3,700 shared Treg TCRbeta sequences, 31.6% were shared exclusively by healthy donors and 7% to 9.5% exclusively by patients, which suggests that Treg selection is less efficient in the absence of AIRE. Shared Treg sequences had shorter CDR3s, reflecting a bias toward rearrangements with few non-templated nucleotide insertions. Only TCRbeta chains were sequenced, and approximately 34% of the Treg sequences shared among healthy donors were also detected in healthy Tconv cells, possibly owing to differing TCRalpha chains. Roughly a third of the Treg TCRbeta sequences shared among healthy donors turned up in patient Tconv cells, suggesting that Treg-biased clones are diverted into the Tconv compartment. Tconv and Treg cells from AIRE-deficient patients showed TCRBV gene usage, CDR3 length and TCR diversity similar to those of healthy donors.

The sample taken for sequencing was CD4+CD25+ Tregs sorted from PBMCs. The TCR sequence derives from a human donor in good health.

The CDR3 in this case is CASSLLAGASYNEQFF. The DNA sequence is TGTGCCAGCAGTTTGCTAGCGGGGGCCTCCTACAATGAGCAGTTCTTC. The V gene is TRBV27 and the J gene is TRBJ2-1, with 10 bases matching TRBD2. In the germline V gene (reference sequence), CDR1 corresponds to MNHEY and CDR2 to SMNVEV. The V end gives up 3 bases and the J end 0 bases, leaving 2 bases in the junction not matched to a gene. Including cysteine and phenylalanine, the CDR3 has 16 amino acids. Only the CDR3 part of the read is kept: 48 bases, read in frame from the first base.